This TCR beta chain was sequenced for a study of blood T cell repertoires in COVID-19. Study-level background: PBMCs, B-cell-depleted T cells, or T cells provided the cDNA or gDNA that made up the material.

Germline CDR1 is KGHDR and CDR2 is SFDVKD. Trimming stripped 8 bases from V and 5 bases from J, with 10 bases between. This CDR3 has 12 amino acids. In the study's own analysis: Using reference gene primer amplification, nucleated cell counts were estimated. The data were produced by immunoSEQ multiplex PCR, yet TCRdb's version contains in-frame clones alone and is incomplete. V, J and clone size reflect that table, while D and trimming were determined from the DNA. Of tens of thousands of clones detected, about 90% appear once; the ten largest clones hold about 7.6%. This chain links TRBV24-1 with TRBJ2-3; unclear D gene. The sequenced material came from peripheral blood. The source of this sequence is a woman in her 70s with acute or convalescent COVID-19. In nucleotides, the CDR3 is TGTGCCACCACCTCTTACGGAGATACGCAGTATTTT. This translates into CATTSYGDTQYF.